A single sample is the source of the 25 T cell receptor beta chains below, sequenced in a study of response to subunit inactivated influenza vaccine. TCRdb used MiXCR to reprocess the RT-PCR reads, holding one entry per CDR3 protein. The sample consists of more than 700,000 distinct CDR3 sequences, 21% of them appearing once. The source material was PBMCs from blood, sampled 5 days after vaccination. These receptors were taken from a man in his fifties or sixties who received an inactivated influenza vaccine.

This clonotype was seen once. In DNA, the CDR3 is TGTGCCAGCAGCAAGGTAGCGGGTTACTCCTACGAGCAGTACTTC. The encoded protein is CASSKVAGYSYEQYF. The V call is TRBV21-1, the J call TRBJ2-7; the table assigns TRBD2, which was not confirmed against the DNA. TRBV21-1 is given as a pseudogene. The length of the CDR3 is 15 residues.

V and J are TRBV20-1 and TRBJ2-3, with 10 bases aligning to TRBD1. CDR1 DFQATT and CDR2 SNEGSKA come from the germline V gene (reference sequence). This CDR3 comprises 14 residues. The CDR3 sequence is CSGGTGDATDTQYF. CDR3 coding DNA: TGCAGCGGAGGGACAGGGGATGCGACAGATACGCAGTATTTT.

A few counts support this clonotype. CDR3 loop: CASSPRVGTRGTNEQFF. The CDR3 bases are TGTGCCAGCAGTCCAAGAGTGGGCACTCGGGGAACCAATGAGCAGTTCTTC. This sequence joins TRBV25-1 and TRBJ2-1, with D perhaps TRBD2 (5 bases). Per germline, CDR1 MGHDK and CDR2 SYGVNS. V gave up 5 bases and J gave up 6 bases, with 23 bases separating them. The CDR3 has 17 residues.

Comment on this clonotype: This may arise from a read error, as a much more abundant clone is one base away. The chain employs TRBV12-3 or TRBV12-4 and TRBJ2-7; D is undetermined. V was cut by 6 bases and J by 2 bases, with 14 bases left in between. The CDR3 is 14 amino acids. CDR3 residues: CASRLTLVTYEQYF. The CDR3 DNA reads as TGTGCCAGCAGACTGACCTTAGTCACCTACGAGCAGTACTTC.

The DNA of the CDR3 is TGCAGTGCTCGTGAAAACGCGGGGGCCGGGGCTGAAGCTTTCTTT. This gives the protein CSARENAGAGAEAFF. The gene calls are TRBV20-1 and TRBJ1-1; maybe TRBD1 (6 bases). The V end lost 5 bases, the J end lost 6 bases, and 22 bases lay between the germline ends. The germline V gene has CDR1 DFQATT and CDR2 SNEGSKA (reference sequence). The CDR3 has 15 amino acids.

CDR3 protein: CASSSATRANNEQFF. The CDR3 region has the DNA TGTGCCAGCAGCTCAGCTACAAGAGCCAACAATGAGCAGTTCTTC. The chain is built from TRBV7-2 and TRBJ2-1, with D hard to call. Germline V gene data show CDR1 as SGHTA and CDR2 as FQGNSA. The CDR3 length is 15 residues. V lost 4 bases to trimming and J lost 5 bases, with 15 bases between them.

This clonotype was detected a few times. V gene TRBV7-9 combines with J gene TRBJ1-2, with a possible D match to TRBD1 (5 bases). CDR3 size: 13 residues. V lost 10 bases and J 3 bases, leaving 15 bases between the germline ends. CDR1 and CDR2 (germline): SEHNR, FQNEAQ (reference sequence). The CDR3 nucleotides are TGTGCCATCGGGGCGGGGATATACTATGGCTACACCTTC. Translated, it gives CAIGAGIYYGYTF.

This chain uses TRBV20-1 with TRBJ2-2; 10 bases are a match to TRBD1. Germline V gene data show CDR1 as DFQATT and CDR2 as SNEGSKA (reference sequence). The CDR3 consists of 14 residues. V was pared by 2 bases and J by 7 bases, with 4 bases of the junction left unmatched. In nucleotides, the CDR3 is TGCAGTGCTAGACGGGACAGGGGCTACGGGGAGCTGTTTTTT. This encodes CSARRDRGYGELFF.

This clonotype was observed a handful of times. The V gene is TRBV5-1, the J gene TRBJ1-4; a possible D gene is TRBD1 (5 bases). Trimming shortened V by 4 bases and J by 5 bases, and 12 bases separated the two germline ends. CDR3 length equals 14 residues. Germline-derived CDR1 and CDR2 are SGHRS and YFSETQ. The CDR3 is CASSVTAQNEKLFF. As DNA, the CDR3 is TGCGCCAGCAGCGTGACAGCTCAAAATGAAAAACTGTTTTTT. The full variable domain, in which reference TRBV5-1 and TRBJ1-4 provide the parts outside the CDR3, is KAGVTQTPRYLIKTRGQQVTLSCSPISGHRSVSWYQQTPGQGLQFLFEYFSETQRNKGNFPGRFSGRQFSNSRSEMNVSTLELGDSALYLCASSVTAQNEKLFFGSGTQLSVL.

V is TRBV7-2 and J is TRBJ2-1; 8 nucleotides align to TRBD2. Per the germline V gene, CDR1 is SGHTA and CDR2 is FQGNSA. Germline trimming cut 3 bases from V and 10 bases from J; bases unmatched to any gene: 5. The CDR3 is 13 residues long. The CDR3 DNA follows: TGTGCCAGCAGCTTGAGCGGGAGAGGAGAGCAGTTCTTC. It specifies CASSLSGRGEQFF.

This chain joins TRBV7-2 and TRBJ1-1; D gene unclear. The CDR3 spans 15 residues. The germline CDR1 and CDR2 sequences are SGHTA and FQGNSA. Trimming left V 4 bases short and J 4 bases short, with 16 bases between. The CDR3 here is CASSYDGRKGTEAFF. Written as DNA, the CDR3 is TGTGCCAGCAGCTACGATGGACGGAAAGGCACTGAAGCTTTCTTT.

This clonotype came up a few times. The chain combines TRBV29-1 with TRBJ2-1; 8 bases are a match to TRBD2. V lost 3 bases to trimming and J lost 0 bases; unmatched junction nucleotides: 7. CDR1 is SQVTM, CDR2 ANQGSEA, per germline. The CDR3 sequence is 16 residues long. The chain's CDR3 is CSVDPESGSSYNEQFF. The CDR3 DNA reads as TGCAGCGTTGACCCCGAGAGCGGGAGCTCCTACAATGAGCAGTTCTTC.

The chain links TRBV6-2 or TRBV6-3 to TRBJ2-7; no reliable D call. The length of the CDR3 is 15 residues. Germline V gene data show CDR1 as MNHEY and CDR2 as SVGEGT. The V gene lost 10 bases and the J gene lost 5 bases, with 24 bases spanning the gap. The CDR3 here is CATRPPSDGGNEQYF. The CDR3 DNA reads as TGTGCCACCAGACCTCCGTCGGACGGTGGGAACGAGCAGTACTTC.

This sequence joins TRBV11-1 and TRBJ1-4; 8 positions agree with TRBD1. The CDR3 length is 18 residues. The germline gives CDR1 SGHAT, CDR2 FQDESV (reference sequence). The J segment lost 1 base and the V segment lost 3 bases, leaving 10 bases of the junction unmatched. The CDR3 is CASSFVPRGRRTNEKLFF. The CDR3 nucleotides read TGTGCCAGCAGCTTCGTCCCCAGGGGGCGTCGAACTAATGAAAAACTGTTTTTT. Using reference TRBV11-1 and TRBJ1-4 for the parts outside the CDR3, the full variable domain is EAEVAQSPRYKITEKSQAVAFWCDPISGHATLYWYRQILGQGPELLVQFQDESVVDDSQLPKDRFSAERLKGVDSTLKIQPAELGDSAMYLCASSFVPRGRRTNEKLFFGSGTQLSVL.

The chain uses TRBV20-1 and TRBJ2-2; D unclear. The CDR3 runs 13 residues. Germline loops: CDR1 DFQATT, CDR2 SNEGSKA (reference sequence). With 2 bases removed from V and 8 bases from J, the gap between germline ends came to 12 bases. The CDR3 DNA reads as TGCAGTGCTAGATACCCTTCCGGGGGGGAGCTGTTTTTT. Translated, it gives CSARYPSGGELFF.

V usage is TRBV20-1 and J usage is TRBJ2-5; D may be TRBD1 or TRBD2 (5 bases each). The germline V gene encodes CDR1 DFQATT and CDR2 SNEGSKA (reference sequence). The CDR3 length is 14 residues. Deletions cut 6 bases from V and 4 bases from J, with 18 bases between. CDR3 loop: CSANSQGVAETQYF. The CDR3 coding sequence is TGCAGTGCAAATTCTCAGGGAGTGGCAGAGACCCAGTACTTC.

This chain joins TRBV20-1 and TRBJ2-1; D is possibly TRBD1 (6 bases). V was trimmed by 7 bases and J by 0 bases, leaving 13 bases between them. This CDR3 spans 14 amino acids. Germline CDR1 and CDR2: DFQATT and SNEGSKA (reference sequence). Here the CDR3 DNA reads TGCAGTGTTAACCGGGACAACTCCTACAATGAGCAGTTCTTC. This gives the protein CSVNRDNSYNEQFF.

The chain couples TRBV4-3 to TRBJ2-1; 16 nucleotides align to TRBD2. The CDR3 runs to 17 residues. V shed 4 bases, J shed 12 bases, and the junction held 12 bases outside the gene matches. CDR1 and CDR2 from the germline V gene are LGHNA and YSLEER. The CDR3 DNA sequence: TGCGCCAGCAGCCGGACTGGGACTAGCGGGAGGGCCGAGCGGCAGTTCTTC. As protein: CASSRTGTSGRAERQFF.

This clonotype occurred a few times. The chain recombines TRBV20-1 with TRBJ1-1, with D possibly being TRBD1 (6 bases). Germline loops: CDR1 DFQATT, CDR2 SNEGSKA (reference sequence). This CDR3 has 15 amino acids. V was shortened by 0 bases and J by 4 bases, with 15 bases between the two germline ends. The CDR3 region is CSARDRAQGSTEAFF. In DNA form, the CDR3 reads TGCAGTGCTAGAGATCGGGCACAGGGTAGCACTGAAGCTTTCTTT.

The rearrangement links TRBV12-3 or TRBV12-4 to TRBJ1-5; D call uncertain. The CDR3 is 14 amino acids. V dropped 6 bases and J dropped 2 bases, with 11 bases sitting between them. The CDR3 loop reads CASRTDLGNQPQHF. In DNA, the CDR3 is TGTGCCAGCAGGACCGACTTGGGCAATCAGCCCCAGCATTTT.

This clonotype occurred a few times. CDR3 bases: TGCAGTGCTAGTCGACGGGGGGGAAGGCAAGAGACCCAGTACTTC. Protein sequence: CSASRRGGRQETQYF. The J gene is TRBJ2-5, the V gene TRBV20-1; 8 bases are shared with TRBD2. Losses at the gene ends were 3 bases for V and 2 bases for J; bases not matched to a gene: 8. Germline V gene sequence: CDR1 DFQATT, CDR2 SNEGSKA (reference sequence). This CDR3 has 15 residues.

The table lists this clonotype with a few counts. The V call is TRBV5-1, the J call TRBJ1-2; D unclear. CDR3 length: 13 residues. CDR1 SGHRS and CDR2 YFSETQ come from the germline V gene. Between the trimmed V and J ends, which lost 0 bases and 5 bases, there was a span of 8 bases. The CDR3, as DNA: TGCGCCAGCAGCTTGGATCTGGTTTATGGCTACACCTTC. As protein: CASSLDLVYGYTF.

CDR3 nucleotides: TGTGCCAGCAGTTATTACAGGGTGGACACCGGGGAGCTGTTTTTT. Translation gives CASSYYRVDTGELFF. The rearrangement links TRBV6-2 or TRBV6-3 to TRBJ2-2; tentative D call: TRBD1 (6 bases). CDR1 is MNHEY and CDR2 is SVGEGT in the germline V gene. The CDR3 is made up of 15 amino acids. Trimming cost V 3 bases and J 3 bases, with 11 bases left between them.

This clonotype was picked up a small number of times. The chain employs TRBV12-3 or TRBV12-4 and TRBJ2-2; D is ambiguous. V lost 5 bases and J lost 6, with 10 bases in between. This CDR3 is built from 13 residues. The CDR3 DNA reads TGTGCCAGCAGTCCCTTGATCGCCGGGGAGCTGTTTTTT. Translated, it gives CASSPLIAGELFF.

This clonotype has a handful of counts. The genes are TRBV28 and TRBJ2-7, with D maybe TRBD2 (7 bases). Germline CDR1 MDHEN, CDR2 SYDVKM. CDR3 length equals 13 residues. Trimming took 9 bases from V and 7 from J, leaving 19 bases between them. The CDR3 here is CASTRVGGAEQYF. CDR3 coding DNA: TGTGCCAGTACTAGAGTGGGGGGGGCTGAGCAGTACTTC.